This T cell receptor beta chain came from a study of Ad26.COV2.S vaccination and SARS-CoV-2 variants. Study overall: This donor came from the COV1001 trial of Ad26.COV2.S.

Treatment denoted: around 19 received Ad26.COV2.S at low or high dose, single or two shots; 5 received placebo; per-sample allocation not given. Samples were taken on day 63 after the first vaccine or placebo injection. J gave up 5 bases and V 4 bases, and 10 bases lay outside the gene matches. CDR1 LGHDT and CDR2 YNNKEL come from the germline V gene (reference sequence). The CDR3 sequence is 16 residues long. TCRdb's table, derived via immunoSEQ multiplex PCR, lists solely in-frame clones and lacks some. The table shows some 370,000 clones, with about four fifths occurring only once. Sample: peripheral blood, taken in a trial of Ad26.COV2.S vaccine versus placebo. This rearrangement joins TRBV3-1 (or the pseudogene TRBV3-2) to TRBJ2-2, with 7 bases identical to TRBD1. The TCR originated in a person aged 18-60 years who received the Ad26.COV2.S COVID-19 vaccine or a placebo. CDR3 region: CASSLDRASLTGELFF. CDR3 bases: TGTGCCAGCAGCCTCGACAGGGCAAGCTTAACCGGGGAGCTGTTTTTT.